In this sample, the clone carrying this T cell receptor beta chain turned up many times. The table came from immunoSEQ multiplex PCR; TCRdb's copy has only in-frame clones and leaves some out. The sample comprises 150,000 to 190,000 clones, around 84% of which are singletons, and roughly 8.3% rests with the top ten. This sample was included in a study of blood T cell repertoires in COVID-19. The source material was peripheral blood. This TCR was recovered from a woman aged 60 to 75 with COVID-19, enrolled during active disease.

The CDR3 coding sequence is TGTGCCAGTATTCCGAACACCATATATTTT. It specifies CASIPNTIYF. This chain links TRBV19 with TRBJ1-3; D call uncertain. Germline loops: CDR1 LNHDA, CDR2 SQIVND (reference sequence). The CDR3 extends over 10 amino acids. Trimming stripped 7 bases from V and 7 bases from J, with 5 bases between.